The present TCR beta chain was sequenced within a study of OX40 agonist ivuxolimab in advanced cancers. About the research overall: Intravenous ivuxolimab was administered to patients every 2 weeks at 0.01 to 10 mg/kg.

Using immunoSEQ multiplex PCR, the repertoire was profiled, and TCRdb retains in-frame clones only, with some absent. The top ten hold less than 15% of the sample, which has about 53,000 clones, around 85% seen once. As for this clone: Its antigen is as yet unknown.

Study-wide findings and caveats: Undetermined was the antigen specificity of the expanded peripheral T cells. The study found that CD8+ T cells averaged more expanded clones than CD4+.

Trimming at V came to 4 bases and at J to 4 bases, leaving 8 bases not matched to a gene. Germline loops: CDR1 LNHNV, CDR2 YYDKDF (reference sequence). The CDR3 runs to 15 residues. The chain recombines TRBV15 with TRBJ2-5; 8 bases align to TRBD1. The source of this sequence is an adult with an advanced solid tumor such as melanoma, head and neck, liver or kidney cancer. Sequenced here: CD4+ or CD8+ T cells sorted from blood, sampled in a trial of the OX40 agonist ivuxolimab. In DNA, the CDR3 is TGTGCCACCAGCACCGGACAGGGTTCGATAGAGACCCAGTACTTC. This codes for CATSTGQGSIETQYF. Combining the CDR3 with reference TRBV15 and TRBJ2-5 gives the whole variable domain DAMVIQNPRYQVTQFGKPVTLSCSQTLNHNVMYWYQQKSSQAPKLLFHYYDKDFNNEADTPDNFQSRRPNTSFCFLDIRSPGLGDTAMYLCATSTGQGSIETQYFGPGTRLLVL.